The 20 T cell receptor beta chains listed next were all sequenced from one sample in a study of T cell responses to AZD1222 COVID-19 vaccine. The data were produced by immunoSEQ multiplex PCR, yet TCRdb's version contains in-frame clones alone and is incomplete. The table lists about 92,000 clones, approximately 90% of them singletons, with around 8% in the top ten. Sequencing was performed on peripheral blood, taken on day 0 of AZD1222 vaccination. These receptors were obtained from an adult in good health.

V is TRBV29-1 and J is TRBJ2-7; 9 bases map to TRBD1. There are 12 residues in the CDR3. CDR1 SQVTM and CDR2 ANQGSEA come from the germline V gene. V lost 6 bases, J lost 1 base, and 1 base stayed unmatched. The CDR3 nucleotides are TGCAGCGTCGGACAGGGGTCCTACGAGCAGTACTTC. Its translation is CSVGQGSYEQYF.

DNA of the CDR3: TGTGCCAGCAGTTTCGTTCCGGGACAAAACTACGAGCAGTACTTC. It codes for CASSFVPGQNYEQYF. This chain links TRBV27 with TRBJ2-7, with D possibly matching TRBD1 (6 bases). Germline CDR1 is MNHEY and CDR2 is SMNVEV (reference sequence). Trimming took 3 bases from V and 3 from J, leaving 15 bases between them. The CDR3 loop spans 15 amino acids.

This clone was observed a handful of times. CDR3 coding DNA: TGTGCCAGCAGCGCGGGACAGGGGACGCCCCTCCACTTT. It specifies CASSAGQGTPLHF. The chain combines TRBV9 with TRBJ1-6; 10 bases align to TRBD1. The germline V gene has CDR1 SGDLS and CDR2 YYNGEE. The CDR3 covers 13 residues. The junction had 4 bases not matched to a gene; V was cut back by 3 bases and J by 13 bases.

The chain has TRBV11-3 and TRBJ2-3; possibly TRBD2 for D (6 bases). Per germline, CDR1 SGHNT and CDR2 YENEEA. This CDR3 is built from 13 residues. The ends were cut back, 1 base at V and 6 bases at J, with 8 bases in the middle. The CDR3 nucleotides are TGTGCCAGCAGCTTAGCGGGAGAGGATACGCAGTATTTT. It yields the protein CASSLAGEDTQYF.

The chain couples TRBV7-8 to TRBJ1-2; D perhaps matches TRBD1 (5 bases). Germline-derived CDR1 and CDR2 are SGHVS and FQNEAQ. The CDR3 consists of 14 residues. Trimming removed 1 base at V and 4 bases at J, with 10 bases between. CDR3 DNA: TGTGCCAGCAGCTTAGAGGGGAAGGGCTATGGCTACACCTTC. Amino acid sequence: CASSLEGKGYGYTF.

The chain carries TRBV7-8 and TRBJ1-5; the D is unclear. The CDR3 length is 13 residues. Germline V gene sequence: CDR1 SGHVS, CDR2 FQNEAQ. Trimming cost V 2 bases and J 5 bases, with 7 bases left between them. The CDR3 DNA sequence: TGTGCCAGCAGCTTAAGTCGGGATCAGCCCCAGCATTTT. It is translated as CASSLSRDQPQHF.

The CDR3 spells CASSPGIYGYTF. CDR3 nucleotide sequence: TGTGCCAGCAGTCCCGGGATTTATGGCTACACCTTC. The genes are TRBV12-3 or TRBV12-4 and TRBJ1-2; D is ambiguous. CDR3 length equals 12 residues. V lost 5 bases and J lost 5, with 9 bases in between.

This rearrangement joins TRBV19 to TRBJ1-1, with 11 bases fitting TRBD1. V shed 3 bases, J shed 9 bases, and the junction held 9 bases outside the gene matches. From germline, CDR1 is LNHDA and CDR2 SQIVND (reference sequence). The CDR3 covers 15 residues. The CDR3 reads CASSIRTGGASKAFF. CDR3 DNA: TGTGCCAGTAGTATCCGGACAGGGGGCGCGTCGAAAGCTTTCTTT. Looking up the rest from reference TRBV19 and TRBJ1-1 gives the full variable domain: DGGITQSPKYLFRKEGQNVTLSCEQNLNHDAMYWYRQDPGQGLRLIYYSQIVNDFQKGDIAEGYSVSREKKESFPLTVTSAQKNPTAFYLCASSIRTGGASKAFFGQGTRLTVV.

This clone was recorded once. The chain links TRBV4-1 to TRBJ2-6; 7 bases fit TRBD2. CDR3 length equals 21 residues. V dropped 1 base and J dropped 0; count of bases not matched to a gene: 15. Germline lookup yields CDR1 MGHRA and CDR2 YSYEKL. The CDR3 DNA sequence: TGCGCCAGCAGCCAAGCCCACTCGGGGGGAGGGTTCCTCTCTGGGGCCAACGTCCTGACTTTC. Translation: CASSQAHSGGGFLSGANVLTF.

This clone occurred once. This chain links TRBV28 with TRBJ1-5; D is possibly TRBD1 (5 bases). Germline values: CDR1 MDHEN, CDR2 SYDVKM. V shed 6 bases and J shed 0 bases, with 9 bases lying between them. The CDR3 consists of 14 residues. CDR3 protein: CASSQGGSNQPQHF. The CDR3 bases are TGTGCCAGCAGCCAGGGTGGTAGCAATCAGCCCCAGCATTTT.

V usage is TRBV5-1 and J usage is TRBJ2-1; 10 nucleotides align to TRBD2. The V gene end was trimmed by 4 bases and the J gene end by 10 bases; junction bases not matched to a gene: 8. Germline values: CDR1 SGHRS, CDR2 YFSETQ. The CDR3 extends over 14 amino acids. CDR3 in DNA: TGCGCCAGCAGCATCGTAGCGGGAGGCCTAGAGCAGTTCTTC. Protein product: CASSIVAGGLEQFF.

This chain joins TRBV6-5 and TRBJ2-7, with D possibly TRBD1 on 5 matching bases. Germline-derived CDR1 and CDR2 are MNHEY and SVGAGI. This CDR3 is 13 amino acids long. V gave up 9 bases and J gave up 7 bases, with 19 bases separating them. The CDR3 DNA sequence: TGTGCCAGTACCACCCAGGGTTCGCGGGAGCAGTACTTC. This translates into CASTTQGSREQYF.

The chain carries TRBV2 and TRBJ1-1; D gene ambiguous. This CDR3 comprises 13 residues. Germline V lookup: CDR1 SNHLY, CDR2 FYNNEI. The ends were cut back, 8 bases at V and 0 bases at J, with 10 bases in the middle. The CDR3 DNA sequence: TGTGCCAGCCTGACGGAACTGAACACTGAAGCTTTCTTT. This encodes CASLTELNTEAFF.

In its sample, this clone was seen once. This chain uses TRBV7-2 with TRBJ1-2; perhaps TRBD1 as D (5 bases). CDR1 and CDR2 (germline): SGHTA, FQGNSA. The V gene lost 1 base and the J gene lost 8 bases, with 17 bases spanning the gap. The CDR3 sequence is 15 residues long. The CDR3 reads CASSLGGQLFSGYTF. In DNA form, the CDR3 reads TGTGCCAGCAGCTTAGGGGGCCAGCTTTTCTCCGGCTACACCTTC.

DNA for the CDR3: TGCAGCATCGGATCAAGGACTACCTACGAGCAGTACTTC. It yields the protein CSIGSRTTYEQYF. The chain joins TRBV29-1 to TRBJ2-7, with D possibly being TRBD2 (6 bases). Germline lookup yields CDR1 SQVTM and CDR2 ANQGSEA. The V and J ends lost 8 bases and 2 bases respectively, with 16 bases between them. The CDR3 contains 13 residues.

The chain uses TRBV7-3 and TRBJ1-6; tentative D call: TRBD1 (6 bases). Trimming removed 5 bases from V and 11 bases from J, with 13 bases in between. CDR1 is SGHTA, CDR2 FQGTGA, per germline. The CDR3 has 13 amino acids. CDR3 protein: CASSPDSFTPLHF. DNA for the CDR3: TGTGCCAGCAGCCCGGACAGCTTCACACCCCTCCACTTT. Supplemented by reference TRBV7-3 and TRBJ1-6, the full variable domain reads GAGVSQTPSNKVTEKGKYVELRCDPISGHTALYWYRQSLGQGPEFLIYFQGTGAADDSGLPNDRFFAVRPEGSVSTLKIQRTERGDSAVYLCASSPDSFTPLHFGNGTRLTVT.

In its sample, this clone was seen a few times. V is TRBV20-1 and J is TRBJ1-5, with D possibly matching TRBD1 (5 bases). V was trimmed by 6 bases and J by 5 bases, leaving 8 bases between them. The length of the CDR3 is 11 residues. The germline gives CDR1 DFQATT, CDR2 SNEGSKA (reference sequence). Here the CDR3 DNA reads TGCAGTGCGGGCAGGGATCAGCCCCAGCATTTT. This codes for CSAGRDQPQHF.

The gene calls are TRBV7-9 and TRBJ1-4; D not resolved. The CDR3 consists of 15 residues. Trimming removed 4 bases from V and 0 bases from J, with 9 bases in between. In germline, CDR1 is SEHNR, CDR2 FQNEAQ (reference sequence). The CDR3: CASSSVEATNEKLFF. Written as DNA, the CDR3 is TGTGCCAGCAGCTCAGTAGAGGCAACTAATGAAAAACTGTTTTTT.

The CDR3 DNA reads as TGCGCCAGCAGCCAAGTTGGGACAGATGAAGCTTTCTTT. It codes for CASSQVGTDEAFF. This chain connects TRBV4-3 to TRBJ1-1; 7 bases are shared with TRBD1. J lost 7 bases, V lost 1 base, and 3 bases had no gene match. Germline assignment: CDR1 LGHNA and CDR2 YSLEER. CDR3 size: 13 residues.

This chain connects TRBV6-5 to TRBJ1-5; D not resolved. The CDR3 runs to 15 residues. V dropped 0 bases and J dropped 4 bases, with 10 bases sitting between them. The germline V gene has CDR1 MNHEY and CDR2 SVGAGI. The CDR3, as DNA: TGTGCCAGCAGTTACTCGAGGGTGGGGAATCAGCCCCAGCATTTT. As protein: CASSYSRVGNQPQHF.